The 10 T cell receptor beta chains below all came from one sample that was sequenced in a study of blood T cell repertoires in COVID-19. Profiled with immunoSEQ multiplex PCR; TCRdb holds only in-frame clones, not every one. The data show around 210,000 clones, about 82% seen once. Sequencing was performed on peripheral blood. These receptors came from a man aged 50 to 60 with COVID-19, enrolled during active disease.

This chain connects TRBV20-1 to TRBJ1-2, with TRBD1 matching over 7 bases. CDR1 is DFQATT, CDR2 SNEGSKA, per germline (reference sequence). The J segment lost 4 bases and the V segment lost 3 bases, leaving 8 bases of the junction unmatched. The CDR3 has 14 residues. The CDR3 nucleotides read TGCAGTGCTAGTTCAGACAGGGCGGTCTATGGCTACACCTTC. This encodes CSASSDRAVYGYTF.

The CDR3 sequence is CAWSPSAGVYQETQYF. CDR3 nucleotides: TGTGCCTGGAGTCCCTCTGCGGGGGTGTACCAAGAGACCCAGTACTTC. This chain links TRBV30 with TRBJ2-5, with 7 bases aligning to TRBD2. The CDR3 extends over 16 amino acids. J gave up 0 bases and V 2 bases, and 9 bases lay outside the gene matches. Germline V CDR1 and CDR2: GTSNPN, SVGIG (reference sequence).

The chain combines TRBV9 with TRBJ1-2; the match to TRBD1 covers 7 bases. With V trimmed by 0 bases and J by 7 bases, 6 bases remained unmatched. Germline CDR1 SGDLS, CDR2 YYNGEE. The CDR3 length is 14 residues. The DNA for the CDR3 is TGTGCCAGCAGCGTAGGAGAGGGGGCTCGTGGCTACACCTTC. It is translated as CASSVGEGARGYTF.

The chain links TRBV18 to TRBJ2-1; 12 bases agree with TRBD2. This CDR3 region has 16 residues. With 3 bases clipped from V and 7 bases from J, the junction kept 7 bases outside the gene matches. CDR1 is KGHSH and CDR2 is LQKENI in the germline V gene. The CDR3 nucleotides are TGTGCCAGCTCACCTCTGACTAGCGGGGGTAGTAATGAGCAGTTCTTC. Amino acids: CASSPLTSGGSNEQFF.

J is TRBJ2-1 and V is TRBV11-2; 7 bases are shared with TRBD1. Trimming at V came to 2 bases and at J to 3 bases, leaving 4 bases not matched to a gene. Germline loops: CDR1 SGHAT, CDR2 FQNNGV. The CDR3 is 15 amino acids. As DNA, the CDR3 is TGTGCCAGCAGCTTATGGGGACAGTACTACAATGAGCAGTTCTTC. Amino acid sequence: CASSLWGQYYNEQFF.

The CDR3: CASSVQGAEQYF. Written as DNA, the CDR3 is TGTGCCAGCAGCGTCCAGGGGGCCGAGCAGTACTTC. The rearrangement joins TRBV11-3 to TRBJ2-7; 8 bases align to TRBD1. Germline V gene data show CDR1 as SGHNT and CDR2 as YENEEA. Trimming removed 5 bases from V and 6 bases from J; junction bases left unmatched: 3. This CDR3 has 12 residues.

The V gene is TRBV10-3, the J gene TRBJ1-2; 9 bases line up with TRBD1. The CDR3 consists of 14 residues. Trimming cost V 2 bases and J 8 bases; bases outside gene matches: 6. CDR1 ENHRY and CDR2 SYGVKD come from the germline V gene. CDR3: CAISERGTGRGYTF. In DNA form, the CDR3 reads TGTGCCATCAGTGAGCGGGGGACAGGGCGCGGCTACACCTTC.

This rearrangement joins TRBV19 to TRBJ1-5, with D hard to call. This CDR3 spans 13 amino acids. V shed 5 bases and J shed 6 bases, with 11 bases lying between them. The germline V gene encodes CDR1 LNHDA and CDR2 SQIVND (reference sequence). The CDR3 protein is CASSDGRAQPQHF. The CDR3, as DNA: TGTGCCAGTAGTGACGGGCGGGCTCAGCCCCAGCATTTT. Full variable domain (missing parts from reference TRBV19 and TRBJ1-5): DGGITQSPKYLFRKEGQNVTLSCEQNLNHDAMYWYRQDPGQGLRLIYYSQIVNDFQKGDIAEGYSVSREKKESFPLTVTSAQKNPTAFYLCASSDGRAQPQHFGDGTRLSIL.

This clone was observed a few times. This chain uses TRBV6-2 or TRBV6-3 with TRBJ2-1; 13 bases are shared with TRBD2. CDR1 MNHEY and CDR2 SVGEGT come from the germline V gene. The CDR3 has 16 residues. The ends lost 4 bases at V and 5 bases at J; junction bases unmatched: 5. The CDR3 nucleotides read TGTGCCAGCAGTTTCCGACTAGCGGGGGGACACAATGAGCAGTTCTTC. Protein product: CASSFRLAGGHNEQFF.

The J gene is TRBJ2-7, the V gene TRBV9; D is unresolved. The CDR3 length is 14 residues. V shed 0 bases and J shed 0 bases, with 7 bases lying between them. The germline V gene has CDR1 SGDLS and CDR2 YYNGEE. The CDR3: CASSVVSTSYEQYF. In DNA, the CDR3 is TGTGCCAGCAGCGTAGTTAGCACCTCCTACGAGCAGTACTTC.